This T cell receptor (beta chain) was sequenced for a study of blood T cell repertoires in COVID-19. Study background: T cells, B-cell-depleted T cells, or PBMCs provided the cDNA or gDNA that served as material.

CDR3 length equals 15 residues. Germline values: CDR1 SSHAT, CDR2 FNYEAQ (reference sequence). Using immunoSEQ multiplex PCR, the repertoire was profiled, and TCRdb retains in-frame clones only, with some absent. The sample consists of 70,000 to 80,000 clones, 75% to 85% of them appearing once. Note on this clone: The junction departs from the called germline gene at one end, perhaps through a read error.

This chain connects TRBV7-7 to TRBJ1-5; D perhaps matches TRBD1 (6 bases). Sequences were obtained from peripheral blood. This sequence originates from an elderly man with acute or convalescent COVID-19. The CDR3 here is CASSLGRGLDQPQHF. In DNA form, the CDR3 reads TGTGCTAGCAGCTTAGGAAGGGGGTTGGATCAGCCCCAGCATTTT.